Presented here are 27 T cell receptor beta chains from one specimen sequenced in a study of T cells in women clearing cervical HPV infection. Generated by immunoSEQ multiplex PCR, the TCRdb table keeps only in-frame clones and is missing some. Across approximately 37,000 clones, the top ten clones capture roughly 6.8% of the sample. The sample taken for sequencing was blood buffy coat. The receptors originated from a woman between 18 and 70 years old with a cervical HPV16 infection that either progressed to CIN3+ or cleared (not recorded which).

The CDR3 protein is CASSHRQGGNEQYF. CDR3 DNA, as far as it was read: TGCGCCAGCAGCCACAGGCAGGGGGGCAACGAG. V and J are TRBV4-1 and TRBJ2-7, with a weak D call TRBD1 (7 bases). The CDR3 end is not reached by the read, which stops 3 residues before it; the germline J gene fills it in. CDR3 length: 14 amino acids. Germline V gives CDR1 MGHRA, CDR2 YSYEKL. The germline V and J ends were trimmed by 3 bases and 5 bases, with 14 bases remaining between them.

On this clone: Other DNA sequences from this sample encode an identical CDR3 as well. The CDR3 DNA, read in part, is TGTGCCAGCAGCTACAGCTCTGGAAACACC. As protein: CASSYSSGNT. The whole CDR3 sequence reads CASSYSSGNTIYF. The chain couples TRBV7-2 to TRBJ1-3; the D is unclear. The read gets to within 3 residues of the CDR3 end, and the germline J gene fills in the rest. Deletions cut 4 bases from V and 0 bases from J, with 4 bases between. This CDR3 spans 13 amino acids. Germline V gene lookup returns CDR1 SGHTA and CDR2 FQGNSA.

On this clone itself: Read coverage stops 3 residues before the CDR3 terminus; the germline J gene supplies the remainder. This chain joins TRBV5-1 and TRBJ1-1; TRBD1 is a possible D gene (5 bases). Looked up from germline, CDR1 is SGHRS and CDR2 is YFSETQ. The CDR3 is 11 residues long. The CDR3 loop reads CASSLSGEAFF. The covered CDR3 bases are TGCGCCAGCAGCTTGTCAGGGGAA. Full variable domain (outside the CDR3, taken from reference TRBV5-1 and TRBJ1-1): KAGVTQTPRYLIKTRGQQVTLSCSPISGHRSVSWYQQTPGQGLQFLFEYFSETQRNKGNFPGRFSGRQFSNSRSEMNVSTLELGDSALYLCASSLSGEAFFGQGTRLTVV.

Details on this clone: The observed sequence ends 3 residues before the CDR3 terminus, with the missing tail filled in from the germline J gene. The gene calls are TRBV15 and TRBJ1-1; weak D call: TRBD1 (5 bases). The germline CDR1 and CDR2 sequences are LNHNV and YYDKDF (reference sequence). The CDR3 loop spans 13 amino acids. Deletions cut 3 bases from V and 0 bases from J, with 5 bases between. The CDR3: CATSRTVNTEAFF. The part of the CDR3 DNA that was read is TGTGCCACCAGCAGGACAGTGAACACTGAA.

About this clone: Read sequence stops 3 residues before the CDR3 end, and the germline J gene provides the missing end. The V and J genes are TRBV2 and TRBJ2-3, with TRBD1 identical over 8 bases. Germline loops: CDR1 SNHLY, CDR2 FYNNEI. The CDR3 is made up of 14 amino acids. CDR3 loop: CASSESGGGETQYF. The covered CDR3 bases are TGTGCCAGCAGTGAATCAGGGGGCGGTGAGACG.

Details on this clone: The observed sequence ends 3 residues before the CDR3 terminus, with the missing tail filled in from the germline J gene. V and J are TRBV19 and TRBJ1-2; the match to TRBD1 covers 8 bases. Germline assignment: CDR1 LNHDA and CDR2 SQIVND (reference sequence). The CDR3 sequence is 14 residues long. CDR3 DNA (partial): TGTGCCAGTAGTCTGGGACAGGATTCGTCCGAC. Protein sequence: CASSLGQDSSD. The whole CDR3 sequence reads CASSLGQDSSDYTF.

Of note for this clone: The read falls 3 residues short of the CDR3 end, and the missing part is taken from the germline J gene. The chain links TRBV29-1 to TRBJ2-1, with a possible D match to TRBD2 (7 bases). CDR1 and CDR2 (germline): SQVTM, ANQGSEA. The V end was cut by 0 bases, the J end by 5 bases, with 14 bases between. CDR3 length: 15 amino acids. CDR3 DNA, as far as it was read: TGCAGCGTTGAAGATGTAGGGGGGGCCCACAATGAG. Residues: CSVEDVGGAHNE. The complete CDR3 reads CSVEDVGGAHNEQFF.

As for this clone: The observed sequence ends 3 residues before the CDR3 terminus, with the missing tail filled in from the germline J gene. The chain employs TRBV19 and TRBJ1-1; TRBD1 matches 8 bases. The germline V gene has CDR1 LNHDA and CDR2 SQIVND (reference sequence). With 6 bases clipped from V and 6 bases from J, the junction kept 15 bases outside the gene matches. The CDR3 consists of 16 residues. CDR3 sequence reads: CASRPTGATGWAEAFF. The DNA read from the CDR3 is TGTGCCAGTAGGCCGACAGGGGCCACCGGTTGGGCTGAA.

Note on this clone: The DNA ends 3 residues before the CDR3 does, and the rest of the CDR3 is filled in from the germline J gene. The J gene is TRBJ1-1, the V gene TRBV10-3; no clear D. V was clipped by 10 bases and J by 3 bases, with 9 bases between them. The germline V gene encodes CDR1 ENHRY and CDR2 SYGVKD. This CDR3 has 11 residues. The CDR3 here is CATFRDTEAFF. The CDR3 DNA, read in part, is TGTGCCACCTTTCGGGACACTGAA.

With respect to this clone: The read finishes 3 residues shy of the CDR3 end, and the germline J gene is used to complete it. The V call is TRBV2, the J call TRBJ1-4; a weak D match, TRBD1 (6 bases). With 7 bases removed from V and 4 bases from J, the gap between germline ends came to 16 bases. The germline gives CDR1 SNHLY, CDR2 FYNNEI. The CDR3 spans 15 residues. The CDR3 reads CASIPPGDLNEKLFF. CDR3 DNA, as far as it was read: TGTGCCAGCATTCCTCCAGGGGACCTTAATGAAAAA.

For this clone: With the read ending 3 residues before the CDR3 end, the germline J gene is used to fill in that end. The chain couples TRBV2 to TRBJ2-7, with D possibly being TRBD2 (6 bases). Germline CDR1 SNHLY, CDR2 FYNNEI. Trimming pared 8 bases from V and 3 bases from J, leaving 14 bases between. The CDR3 runs 13 residues. Partial CDR3 DNA: TGTGCCAGCGAAGTAGCGGCCTTCTACGAG. This gives the protein CASEVAAFYE. The CDR3 as a whole reads CASEVAAFYEQYF.

Remarks on this clone: The read stops 3 residues short of the end of the CDR3; the missing end is completed from the germline J gene. The chain joins TRBV7-9 to TRBJ2-2; the match to TRBD2 covers 7 bases. V dropped 8 bases and J dropped 3; count of bases not matched to a gene: 9. Per germline, CDR1 SEHNR and CDR2 FQNEAQ (reference sequence). The CDR3 is made up of 15 amino acids. This CDR3 is CASGSSGVHTGELFF. The CDR3 DNA, read in part, is TGTGCCAGCGGCTCGAGCGGGGTGCACACCGGGGAG.

With regard to this clone: The read ends 3 residues early relative to the CDR3; the germline J gene fills the gap. V gene TRBV11-2 combines with J gene TRBJ2-2, with D perhaps matching TRBD1 (6 bases). Germline CDR1 SGHAT, CDR2 FQNNGV. This CDR3 region has 14 residues. Trimming removed 4 bases at V and 4 bases at J, with 10 bases between. Partial CDR3 DNA: TGTGCCAGCAGCTACATAGGGGGCACCGGGGAG. Translation: CASSYIGGTGE. The full-length CDR3 reads as CASSYIGGTGELFF.

In regard to this clone: Read data end 3 residues before the CDR3 end; the end is taken from the germline J gene. The chain has TRBV20-1 and TRBJ2-1; D is ambiguous. CDR1 is DFQATT, CDR2 SNEGSKA, per germline (reference sequence). Trimming pared 7 bases from V and 3 bases from J, leaving 10 bases between. The CDR3 extends over 12 amino acids. CDR3 in amino acids: CSVLADYNEQFF. The sequenced CDR3 bases are TGCAGTGTATTGGCAGACTACAATGAG.

To note about this clone: The read finishes 3 residues shy of the CDR3 end, and the germline J gene is used to complete it. The chain has TRBV5-1 and TRBJ2-2; perhaps TRBD2 as D (7 bases). CDR1 and CDR2 (germline): SGHRS, YFSETQ. V lost 3 bases to trimming and J lost 9 bases, with 18 bases between them. This CDR3 contains 15 residues. The part of the CDR3 DNA that was read is TGCGCCAGCAGCTCATCGGGGGGCAGCCACCGGGAG. The encoded protein is CASSSSGGSHRE. The complete CDR3 protein is CASSSSGGSHRELFF.

CDR3 DNA (partial): TGTGCCAGCCGCCAAACAGGGAGGGGGCAGCCC. Its protein product is CASRQTGRGQP. The full-length CDR3 reads as CASRQTGRGQPQHF. V usage is TRBV28 and J usage is TRBJ1-5; D is perhaps TRBD1 (6 bases). The read gets to within 3 residues of the CDR3 end, and the germline J gene fills in the rest. V was trimmed by 8 bases and J by 7 bases, leaving 18 bases between them. The CDR3 totals 14 residues. Germline CDR1 and CDR2: MDHEN and SYDVKM.

Points on this clone: The read comes to an end 3 residues before the CDR3 does, leaving the germline J gene to fill in the end. The V call is TRBV7-9, the J call TRBJ2-1; the match to TRBD1 covers 10 bases. The CDR3 consists of 14 residues. CDR1 is SEHNR, CDR2 FQNEAQ, per germline (reference sequence). V gave up 1 base and J gave up 7 bases; unmatched junction bases: 1. The CDR3 DNA, read in part, is TGTGCCAGCAGCTTAGTGGGACAGGGGAATGAG. It codes for CASSLVGQGNE. The complete CDR3 reads CASSLVGQGNEQFF.

As for this clone: Coverage ceases 3 residues before the CDR3 finishes, and the germline J gene fills in the end. V and J are TRBV2 and TRBJ1-4; no definite D call. Germline V lookup: CDR1 SNHLY, CDR2 FYNNEI. V was cut by 7 bases and J by 8 bases, with 11 bases left in between. This CDR3 has 12 amino acids. CDR3 loop: CASNVIQEKLFF. The sequenced part of the CDR3 DNA is TGTGCCAGCAACGTTATTCAGGAAAAA.

Of note for this clone: The missing CDR3 end, 3 residues past where the read stops, is filled in from the germline J gene. The chain combines TRBV7-9 with TRBJ1-6; 7 bases line up with TRBD1. The V gene end was trimmed by 4 bases and the J gene end by 10 bases; junction bases not matched to a gene: 4. The CDR3 spans 13 residues. Germline V lookup: CDR1 SEHNR, CDR2 FQNEAQ (reference sequence). The sequenced CDR3 bases are TGTGCCAGCAGCTCCCAGGGGGACTCACCC. This gives the protein CASSSQGDSP. The whole CDR3 reads CASSSQGDSPLHF.

Comments on this clone: Read data end 3 residues before the CDR3 end; the end is taken from the germline J gene. V and J are TRBV28 and TRBJ2-7; 9 bases align to TRBD2. There are 14 residues in the CDR3. CDR1 is MDHEN and CDR2 is SYDVKM in the germline V gene. V lost 6 bases to trimming and J lost 2 bases; unmatched junction nucleotides: 5. CDR3 loop: CASRFSGSAYEQYF. CDR3 DNA (partial): TGTGCCAGCAGATTTAGCGGGAGCGCCTACGAG.

With regard to this clone: The read falls 3 residues short of the CDR3 end, and the missing part is taken from the germline J gene. The rearrangement links TRBV7-3 to TRBJ1-1, with TRBD1 as a possible D gene (6 bases). The CDR3 totals 13 residues. Germline CDR1 reads SGHTA; CDR2 reads FQGTGA. The CDR3: CASSLGGGAGAFF. The covered CDR3 bases are TGTGCCAGCAGCTTAGGCGGGGGGGCGGGA.

As regards this clone: The DNA ends 3 residues before the CDR3 does, and the rest of the CDR3 is filled in from the germline J gene. This chain links TRBV6-1 with TRBJ2-7; TRBD1 matches at 7 bases. With V trimmed by 2 bases and J by 3 bases, 7 bases remained unmatched. The CDR3 contains 15 residues. Germline loops: CDR1 MNHNS, CDR2 SASEGT. The covered CDR3 bases are TGTGCCAGCAGTGAATTCCCGGGACAGCTCTACGAG. It encodes CASSEFPGQLYE. The whole CDR3 sequence is CASSEFPGQLYEQYF.

As for this clone: The read halts 3 residues ahead of the CDR3 end, with the missing end drawn from the germline J gene. The chain is built from TRBV7-9 and TRBJ1-1; possible D gene TRBD1, 5 bases. V gave up 0 bases and J gave up 4 bases, with 12 bases separating them. Looked up from germline, CDR1 is SEHNR and CDR2 is FQNEAQ (reference sequence). CDR3 size: 15 residues. This CDR3 is CASSLAGRGGTEAFF. CDR3 DNA (partial): TGTGCCAGCAGCTTAGCGGGACGGGGGGGCACTGAA.

On this clone: The read comes to an end 3 residues before the CDR3 does, leaving the germline J gene to fill in the end. The chain employs TRBV27 and TRBJ2-3; TRBD2 agrees at 9 bases. The CDR3 runs 15 residues. V lost 5 bases, J lost 2 bases, and 5 bases stayed unmatched. Germline V gives CDR1 MNHEY, CDR2 SMNVEV (reference sequence). The chain's CDR3 is CASSGGLANTDTQYF. The DNA read from the CDR3 is TGTGCCAGCAGTGGCGGACTAGCGAACACAGATACG.

As concerns this clone: The DNA ends 3 residues before the CDR3 does, and the rest of the CDR3 is filled in from the germline J gene. This chain joins TRBV2 and TRBJ2-3; 9 nucleotides match TRBD1. Unmatched junction bases numbered 5, after V lost 4 bases and J lost 6 bases. The CDR3 length is 14 residues. The germline V gene encodes CDR1 SNHLY and CDR2 FYNNEI. The sequenced part of the CDR3 DNA is TGTGCCAGCAGTGTACAGGGGGCTAGGGATACG. It translates to CASSVQGARDT. The whole CDR3 protein reads CASSVQGARDTQYF.

Regarding this clone: The read gets to within 3 residues of the CDR3 end, and the germline J gene fills in the rest. The chain recombines TRBV5-1 with TRBJ2-1; D possibly corresponds to TRBD2 (6 bases). The CDR3 is 13 amino acids. Germline V gives CDR1 SGHRS, CDR2 YFSETQ. Trimming stripped 4 bases from V and 6 bases from J, with 11 bases between. The CDR3: CASSGQTSNEQFF. CDR3 bases read: TGCGCCAGCAGCGGGCAGACTAGCAATGAG.

For this clone: Sequencing ends 3 residues short of the CDR3 end; the germline J gene provides the rest. The V and J genes are TRBV12-3 or TRBV12-4 and TRBJ2-1, with TRBD2 identical over 8 bases. The CDR3 spans 18 residues. After removal of 8 bases from V and 0 bases from J, the junction contained 15 bases not matched to a gene. The CDR3 spells CASGGTRDIWGSYNEQFF. Partial CDR3 DNA: TGTGCCAGCGGCGGGACTAGGGATATCTGGGGCTCCTACAATGAG.